Shown below are 20 T cell receptor beta chains from a single sample sequenced in a study of human T cells and chemical hapten exposure (dated by TCRdb to the early 2020s). The time point label on this specimen signifies: patch test 3, about 24 weeks after DPC sensitization. The sample's treatment or condition, from its label and the paper: therapeutic diphenylcyclopropenone sensitization with weekly scalp DPC. Receptor libraries were prepared by RACE. The sequencer listed for this sample is NextSeq 500. TCRdb applied fastp at Q25 and MiXCR to the public reads, then kept only in-frame beta chains. Identical CDR3 protein sequences are pooled into one entry, listed with their most common genes and DNA. The sample records tens of thousands of distinct CDR3 sequences, roughly 10% of which are singletons. 3% to 4% of the sample is in the top ten clones. The material was whole blood, obtained in connection with sensitization to the hapten diphenylcyclopropenone (DPC). The receptors originated from a woman aged 50 to 60 with alopecia areata. Some clones in this sample may be carry-over from other donors' samples.

This chain uses TRBV6-6 with TRBJ1-1, with 9 bases matching TRBD1. The CDR3 spans 14 residues. V shed 5 bases and J 4 bases; nucleotides not matched to a gene: 5. CDR1 is MNHNY, CDR2 SVGAGI, per germline (reference sequence). CDR3 bases: TGTGCCAGCAGTACGGGACAGGGTGGCACTGAAGCTTTCTTT. It codes for CASSTGQGGTEAFF.

This clonotype was counted ten times or more. The chain recombines TRBV4-1 with TRBJ1-1; possible D gene TRBD1, 5 bases. The V gene's germline CDR1 is MGHRA and CDR2 YSYEKL. This CDR3 is built from 15 residues. V shed 1 base and J shed 2 bases, with 11 bases lying between them. Here the CDR3 DNA reads TGCGCCAGCAGCCAAGTTCCGGGGCCTAACACTGAAGCTTTCTTT. As protein: CASSQVPGPNTEAFF.

This clonotype occurred a few times. The chain has TRBV4-1 and TRBJ1-3; D remains ambiguous. CDR3 size: 16 residues. Per the germline V gene, CDR1 is MGHRA and CDR2 is YSYEKL. The V gene lost 2 bases and the J gene lost 3 bases, with 14 bases spanning the gap. CDR3 sequence (DNA): TGCGCCAGCAGCCAAAGTGCGGAGCATCGTGGAAACACCATATATTTT. This codes for CASSQSAEHRGNTIYF.

The sample holds many counts of this clonotype. CDR3 residues: CATQRGPSTDTQYF. CDR3 DNA sequence: TGTGCCACCCAAAGGGGACCTAGCACAGATACGCAGTATTTT. The chain has TRBV6-1 and TRBJ2-3; D might be TRBD1 or TRBD2, each matching 5 bases. This CDR3 comprises 14 residues. With 10 bases removed from V and 0 bases from J, the gap between germline ends came to 14 bases. Germline CDR1 MNHNS, CDR2 SASEGT.

This clonotype came up a few times. The rearrangement links TRBV4-2 to TRBJ2-7; 13 bases are shared with TRBD2. V trimming: 4 bases; J trimming: 5 bases; junction bases outside the gene matches: 8. The CDR3 runs to 16 residues. Germline V gives CDR1 LGHNA, CDR2 YNFKEQ. The CDR3 DNA sequence: TGTGCCAGCAGCCCGCGGACTAGCGGGAGTTACGACGAGCAGTACTTC. Translating it yields CASSPRTSGSYDEQYF.

This clonotype was seen ten or more times. This chain links TRBV28 with TRBJ1-1, with D uncertain. The germline V gene encodes CDR1 MDHEN and CDR2 SYDVKM. With 3 bases removed from V and 1 base from J, the gap between germline ends came to 3 bases. The CDR3 has 12 residues. In DNA form, the CDR3 reads TGTGCCAGCAGTTTTCAGAACACTGAAGCTTTCTTT. Protein sequence: CASSFQNTEAFF.

This clonotype was picked up a small number of times. V gene TRBV7-9 combines with J gene TRBJ2-1; the match to TRBD1 covers 7 bases. With V trimmed by 6 bases and J by 6 bases, 5 bases remained unmatched. Germline CDR1 SEHNR, CDR2 FQNEAQ (reference sequence). The CDR3 has 13 residues. CDR3 bases: TGTGCCAGCAGTCGCAGACAGGGCAATGAGCAGTTCTTC. Encoded protein: CASSRRQGNEQFF.

The chain uses TRBV6-6 and TRBJ2-7; D remains ambiguous. The V and J ends lost 2 bases and 6 bases respectively, with 11 bases between them. Looked up from germline, CDR1 is MNHNY and CDR2 is SVGAGI (reference sequence). This CDR3 is built from 13 residues. The CDR3 reads CASSYDLLSEQYF. CDR3 DNA: TGTGCCAGCAGTTACGACCTTCTATCCGAGCAGTACTTC.

This clonotype came up a few times. V usage is TRBV6-5 and J usage is TRBJ2-7, with 14 bases lining up with TRBD2. Germline V gene lookup returns CDR1 MNHEY and CDR2 SVGAGI. CDR3 size: 16 residues. Trimming took 5 bases from V and 6 from J; bases not matched to a gene: 9. This CDR3 reads CASSTSTSGRAREQYF. CDR3 DNA: TGTGCCAGCAGTACCTCGACTAGCGGGAGGGCTCGCGAGCAGTACTTC.

The chain is built from TRBV12-3 or TRBV12-4 and TRBJ1-3; no clear D gene. The CDR3 is 17 amino acids. V was pared by 7 bases and J by 0 bases, with 19 bases between. The CDR3 DNA sequence: TGTGCCAGCACCCCCTGGTTCAGGTACGACTCTGGAAACACCATATATTTT. Encoded protein: CASTPWFRYDSGNTIYF.

This sequence joins TRBV28 and TRBJ2-5; TRBD1 is a possible D gene (6 bases). CDR3 length: 16 amino acids. The germline V gene has CDR1 MDHEN and CDR2 SYDVKM. Deletions cut 5 bases from V and 2 bases from J, with 18 bases between. In DNA, the CDR3 is TGTGCCAGCAGTCCTACGGGACAAATTTCACAAGAGACCCAGTACTTC. Protein product: CASSPTGQISQETQYF. The whole variable domain, filled in from reference TRBV28 and TRBJ2-5, reads DVKVTQSSRYLVKRTGEKVFLECVQDMDHENMFWYRQDPGLGLRLIYFSYDVKMKEKGDIPEGYSVSREKKERFSLILESASTNQTSMYLCASSPTGQISQETQYFGPGTRLLVL.

Only a few counts were recorded for this clonotype. This chain connects TRBV11-2 to TRBJ2-4, with D unclear. Germline loops: CDR1 SGHAT, CDR2 FQNNGV. The CDR3 spans 13 residues. The V and J ends lost 1 base and 7 bases respectively, with 8 bases between them. The CDR3 sequence: CASSLGPPNIQYF. As DNA, the CDR3 is TGTGCCAGCAGCTTAGGACCCCCTAACATTCAGTACTTC.

This clonotype was found once. One end of the junction varies from germline; a read error may be responsible. V and J are TRBV29-1 and TRBJ2-1; D gene uncertain. The CDR3 runs 10 residues. In germline, CDR1 is SQVTM, CDR2 ANQGSEA. In nucleotides, the CDR3 is TGCAGCGTTGAATACACTGAGCAGTTCTTC. Translation: CSVEYTEQFF.

As regards this clonotype: An end of the junction differs from the germline gene, which may be a read error. The V call is TRBV7-7, the J call TRBJ2-5; 9 positions match TRBD1. The CDR3 is 14 amino acids. Germline loops: CDR1 SSHAT, CDR2 FNYEAQ (reference sequence). The CDR3: CASSKQGAQETQYF. CDR3 in DNA: TGTGCTAGCAGTAAACAGGGGGCCCAAGAGACCCAGTACTTC.

This clonotype appeared a few times. The chain couples TRBV28 to TRBJ2-5, with 7 bases fitting TRBD2. From germline, CDR1 is MDHEN and CDR2 SYDVKM. The CDR3 has 14 amino acids. The trim removed 4 bases at V and 4 bases at J, leaving 6 bases unmatched. The CDR3 here is CASSSPSGIETQYF. CDR3 coding DNA: TGTGCCAGCAGTTCCCCTAGCGGAATAGAGACCCAGTACTTC.

This clonotype has only a few counts. V gene TRBV5-1 combines with J gene TRBJ2-5; 9 nucleotides agree with TRBD1. CDR3 length equals 14 residues. J gave up 4 bases and V 9 bases, and 10 bases lay outside the gene matches. Germline lookup yields CDR1 SGHRS and CDR2 YFSETQ. CDR3 amino acids: CATYTGQGRETQYF. In DNA form, the CDR3 reads TGCGCCACATATACGGGACAGGGAAGAGAGACCCAGTACTTC.

Ten or more counts support this clonotype. The chain employs TRBV2 and TRBJ2-5; D gene unclear. The CDR3 length is 13 residues. V was shortened by 5 bases and J by 5 bases, with 12 bases between the two germline ends. Per germline, CDR1 SNHLY and CDR2 FYNNEI. The DNA of the CDR3 is TGTGCCAGCAGTCGGCTATTCTCGGAGACCCAGTACTTC. This translates into CASSRLFSETQYF.

V usage is TRBV20-1 and J usage is TRBJ1-4; possible D gene TRBD1, 6 bases. CDR1 and CDR2 (germline): DFQATT, SNEGSKA (reference sequence). The length of the CDR3 is 13 residues. Trimming took off 6 bases at V and 5 bases at J, with 13 bases between the two ends. Written as DNA, the CDR3 is TGCAGTGCCGACGGGGGGCCGAATGAAAAACTGTTTTTT. It specifies CSADGGPNEKLFF.

This clonotype was detected ten times or more. The chain is built from TRBV6-6 and TRBJ2-5; TRBD1 matches at 9 bases. CDR1 is MNHNY and CDR2 is SVGAGI in the germline V gene (reference sequence). The junction had 3 bases not matched to a gene; V was cut back by 6 bases and J by 1 base. CDR3 length equals 14 residues. CDR3 in amino acids: CASRRTGAQETQYF. The CDR3 region has the DNA TGTGCCAGCAGGAGGACAGGGGCCCAAGAGACCCAGTACTTC.

This clonotype was counted at least ten times. The chain links TRBV5-1 to TRBJ2-3; TRBD2 aligns across 8 bases. CDR1 is SGHRS, CDR2 YFSETQ, per germline. Trimming took 0 bases from V and 2 from J; bases not matched to a gene: 17. This CDR3 contains 20 residues. The CDR3 here is CASSLGAGTPKRGLTDTQYF. CDR3 DNA: TGCGCCAGCAGCTTGGGGGCCGGGACACCAAAGCGGGGGCTCACAGATACGCAGTATTTT. The entire variable domain, with the rest obtained from reference TRBV5-1 and TRBJ2-3, is as follows: KAGVTQTPRYLIKTRGQQVTLSCSPISGHRSVSWYQQTPGQGLQFLFEYFSETQRNKGNFPGRFSGRQFSNSRSEMNVSTLELGDSALYLCASSLGAGTPKRGLTDTQYFGPGTRLTVL.